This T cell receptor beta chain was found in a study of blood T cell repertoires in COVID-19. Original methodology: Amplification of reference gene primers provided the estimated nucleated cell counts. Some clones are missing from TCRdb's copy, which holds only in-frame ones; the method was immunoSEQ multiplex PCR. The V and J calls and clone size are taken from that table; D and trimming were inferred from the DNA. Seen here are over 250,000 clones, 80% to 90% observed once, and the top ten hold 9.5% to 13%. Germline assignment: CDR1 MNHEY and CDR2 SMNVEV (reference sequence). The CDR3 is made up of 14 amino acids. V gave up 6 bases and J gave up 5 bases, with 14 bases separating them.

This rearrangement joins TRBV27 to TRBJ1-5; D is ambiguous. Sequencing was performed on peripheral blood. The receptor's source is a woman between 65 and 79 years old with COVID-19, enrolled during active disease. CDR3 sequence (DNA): TGTGCCAGCAGGGCAGCGGGAAACGATCAGCCCCAGCATTTT. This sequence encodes CASRAAGNDQPQHF.